The entry below gives a single TCR beta chain sequence along with its context. Sequencing was performed with immunoSEQ multiplex PCR; in TCRdb, only in-frame clones are kept and a portion is missing. The sample lists 400,000 to 550,000 clones, more than 85% occurring once. Between the trimmed V and J ends, which lost 7 bases and 1 base, there was a span of 24 bases. This CDR3 has 19 amino acids. In germline, CDR1 is KGHDR, CDR2 SFDVKD. The sample originates from a study of blood T cell repertoires in COVID-19. Study overall: T cells, B-cell-depleted T cells, or PBMCs supplied cDNA or gDNA.

The chain has TRBV24-1 and TRBJ2-2, with D maybe TRBD1 (6 bases). The receptor was isolated from a woman aged 30 to 39 with acute or convalescent COVID-19. Sequencing used peripheral blood. The CDR3 region is CATSAGRQGIIVNTGELFF. The CDR3 bases are TGTGCCACCAGCGCCGGGCGGCAGGGGATAATCGTGAACACCGGGGAGCTGTTTTTT.